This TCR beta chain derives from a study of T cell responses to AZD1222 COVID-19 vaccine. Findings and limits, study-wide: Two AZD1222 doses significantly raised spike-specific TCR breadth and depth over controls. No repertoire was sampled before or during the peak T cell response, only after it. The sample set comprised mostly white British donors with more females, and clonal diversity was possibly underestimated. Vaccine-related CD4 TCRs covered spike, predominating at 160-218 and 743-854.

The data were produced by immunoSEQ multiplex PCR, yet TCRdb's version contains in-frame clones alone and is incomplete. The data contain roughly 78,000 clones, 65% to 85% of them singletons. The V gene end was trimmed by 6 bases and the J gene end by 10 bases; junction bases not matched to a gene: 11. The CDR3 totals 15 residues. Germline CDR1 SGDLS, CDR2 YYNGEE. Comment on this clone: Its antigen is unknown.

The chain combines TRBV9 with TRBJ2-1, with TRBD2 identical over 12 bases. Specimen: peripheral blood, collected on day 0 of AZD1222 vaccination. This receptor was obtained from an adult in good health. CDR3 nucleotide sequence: TGTGCCAGCACCGAGTCTAGCGGGGGGGCCAGGGAGCAGTTCTTC. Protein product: CASTESSGGAREQFF.